This TCR beta chain is from a study of human CD8 memory T cell subsets. The germline V gene has CDR1 SGHAT and CDR2 FQNNGV. This CDR3 is built from 16 residues. By UMI-labeled 5' RACE, the TCR beta libraries were made. TCRdb re-called the 5' RACE reads and shows each CDR3 protein once, DNA omitted. The table lists 4,200 or so distinct CDR3 sequences. The sequence derives from a human donor in good health. The chain employs TRBV11-2 and TRBJ2-1; TCRdb selects TRBD2, and the lack of DNA leaves this call unchecked. Sample: CD8+ effector memory T cells (TEM) sorted from PBMCs. Specified subset: effector memory CD8 T cells, CCR7- CD45RO+ CD95+. CDR3 region: CASSFSSGLAGNEQFF.